Reported below is one T cell receptor (beta chain). Its antigen is not identified. This record belongs to a study of cytomegalovirus exposure and HLA in healthy donors. PCR involved 60 Vbeta and 13 Jbeta primers. The repertoire was sequenced with immunoSEQ multiplex PCR; TCRdb's copy has only in-frame clones and lacks some. The sample includes under 150,000 clones, around 83% seen only once; the top ten take 1% to 1.5%. Healthy people donating bone marrow made up the donors. Study findings and constraints: Donors were assumed by presence/absence analyses to have roughly uniform sequencing depth.

The clonotype comes from a male donor in good health and CMV-seropositive. Specimen: PBMCs.

CDR3: CASSSDRGGEQFF. CDR3 nucleotide sequence: TGTGCCAGCAGCTCGGACAGGGGAGGCGAGCAGTTCTTC. The rearrangement links TRBV7-3 to TRBJ2-1; TRBD1 matches 9 bases. This CDR3 comprises 13 residues. Germline lookup yields CDR1 SGHTA and CDR2 FQGTGA. Unmatched junction bases numbered 5, after V lost 4 bases and J lost 10 bases.